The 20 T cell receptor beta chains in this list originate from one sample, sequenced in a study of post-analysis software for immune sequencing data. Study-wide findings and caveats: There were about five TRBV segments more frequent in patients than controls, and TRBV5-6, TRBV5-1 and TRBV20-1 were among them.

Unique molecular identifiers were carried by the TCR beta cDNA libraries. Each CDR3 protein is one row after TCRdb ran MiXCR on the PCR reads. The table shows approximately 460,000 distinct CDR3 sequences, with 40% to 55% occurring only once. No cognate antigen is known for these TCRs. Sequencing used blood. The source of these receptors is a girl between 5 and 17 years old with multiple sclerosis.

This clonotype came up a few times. CDR3 amino acids: CASSGQGASGELFF. The DNA for the CDR3 is TGTGCCAGCAGCGGACAGGGGGCGTCCGGGGAGCTGTTTTTT. The chain links TRBV6-6 to TRBJ2-2; 11 nucleotides agree with TRBD1. Germline values: CDR1 MNHNY, CDR2 SVGAGI (reference sequence). Germline trimming cut 6 bases from V and 6 bases from J; bases unmatched to any gene: 3. There are 14 residues in the CDR3.

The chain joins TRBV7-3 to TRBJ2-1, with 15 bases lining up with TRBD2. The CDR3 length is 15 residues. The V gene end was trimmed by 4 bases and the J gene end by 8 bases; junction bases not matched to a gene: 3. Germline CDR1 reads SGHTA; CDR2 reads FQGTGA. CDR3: CASSSGLAGGHEQFF. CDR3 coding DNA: TGTGCCAGCAGCTCCGGACTAGCGGGAGGGCATGAGCAGTTCTTC.

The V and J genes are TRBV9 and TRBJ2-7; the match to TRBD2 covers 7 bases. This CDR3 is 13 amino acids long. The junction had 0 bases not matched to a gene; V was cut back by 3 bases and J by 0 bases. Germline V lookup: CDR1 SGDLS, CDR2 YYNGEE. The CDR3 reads CASSGLASYEQYF. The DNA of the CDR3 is TGTGCCAGCAGCGGACTAGCCTCCTACGAGCAGTACTTC.

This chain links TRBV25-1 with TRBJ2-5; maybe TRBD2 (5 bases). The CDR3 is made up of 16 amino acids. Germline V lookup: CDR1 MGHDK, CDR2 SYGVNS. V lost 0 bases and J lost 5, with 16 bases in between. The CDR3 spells CASSEYRALASETQYF. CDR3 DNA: TGTGCCAGCAGTGAATATAGGGCCCTAGCCTCGGAGACCCAGTACTTC.

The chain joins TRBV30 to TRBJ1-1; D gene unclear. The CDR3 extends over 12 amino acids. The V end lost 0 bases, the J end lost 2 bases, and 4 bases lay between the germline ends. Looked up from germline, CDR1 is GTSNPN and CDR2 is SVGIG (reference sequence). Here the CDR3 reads CAWSVANTEAFF. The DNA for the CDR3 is TGTGCCTGGAGTGTAGCTAACACTGAAGCTTTCTTT. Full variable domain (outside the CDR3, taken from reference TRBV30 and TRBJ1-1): SQTIHQWPATLVQPVGSPLSLECTVEGTSNPNLYWYRQAAGRGLQLLFYSVGIGQISSEVPQNLSASRPQDRQFILSSKKLLLSDSGFYLCAWSVANTEAFFGQGTRLTVV.

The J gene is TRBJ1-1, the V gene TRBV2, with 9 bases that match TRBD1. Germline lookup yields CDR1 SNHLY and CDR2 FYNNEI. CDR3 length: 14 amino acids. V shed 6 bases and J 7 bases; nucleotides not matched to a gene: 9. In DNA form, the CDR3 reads TGTGCCAGCAGGGATCCCGGGACAGGGATTGAAGCTTTCTTT. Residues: CASRDPGTGIEAFF.

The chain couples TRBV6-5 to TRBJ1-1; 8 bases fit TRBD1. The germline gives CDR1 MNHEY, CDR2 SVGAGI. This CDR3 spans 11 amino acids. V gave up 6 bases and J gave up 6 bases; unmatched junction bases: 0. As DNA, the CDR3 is TGTGCCAGCAGACAGGGGGCTGAAGCTTTCTTT. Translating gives CASRQGAEAFF.

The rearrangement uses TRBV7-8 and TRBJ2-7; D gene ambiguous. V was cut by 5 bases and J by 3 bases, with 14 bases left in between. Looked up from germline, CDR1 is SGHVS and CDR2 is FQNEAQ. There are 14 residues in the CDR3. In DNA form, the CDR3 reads TGTGCCAGCAGCCCCCCCGACAAGGACTACGAGCAGTACTTC. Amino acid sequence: CASSPPDKDYEQYF.

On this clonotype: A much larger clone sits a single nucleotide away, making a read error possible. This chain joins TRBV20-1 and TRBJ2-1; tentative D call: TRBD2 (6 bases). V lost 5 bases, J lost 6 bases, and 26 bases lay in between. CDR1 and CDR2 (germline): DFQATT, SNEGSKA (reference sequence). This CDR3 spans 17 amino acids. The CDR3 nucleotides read TGCAGTGCTGACGGGACTCATACCGAAATGGGCTGCAATGAGCAGTTCTTC. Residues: CSADGTHTEMGCNEQFF.

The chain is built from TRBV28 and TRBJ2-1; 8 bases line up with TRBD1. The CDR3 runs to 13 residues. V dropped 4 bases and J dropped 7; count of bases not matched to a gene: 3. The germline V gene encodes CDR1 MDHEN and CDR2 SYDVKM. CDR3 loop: CASSYQGANEQFF. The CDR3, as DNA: TGTGCCAGCAGTTATCAGGGGGCGAATGAGCAGTTCTTC.

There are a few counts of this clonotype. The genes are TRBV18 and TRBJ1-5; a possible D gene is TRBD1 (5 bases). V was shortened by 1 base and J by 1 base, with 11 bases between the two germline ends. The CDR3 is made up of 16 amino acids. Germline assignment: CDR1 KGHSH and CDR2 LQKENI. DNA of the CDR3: TGTGCCAGCTCACCACGCGGGACGAGGAGCAATCAGCCCCAGCATTTT. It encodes CASSPRGTRSNQPQHF.

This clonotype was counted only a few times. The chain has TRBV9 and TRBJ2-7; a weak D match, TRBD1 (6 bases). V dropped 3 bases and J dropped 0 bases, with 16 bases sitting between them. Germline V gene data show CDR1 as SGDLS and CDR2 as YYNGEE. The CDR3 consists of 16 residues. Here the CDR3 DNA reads TGTGCCAGCAGCGCCTGGGACACCGAAAGCTCCTACGAGCAGTACTTC. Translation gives CASSAWDTESSYEQYF.

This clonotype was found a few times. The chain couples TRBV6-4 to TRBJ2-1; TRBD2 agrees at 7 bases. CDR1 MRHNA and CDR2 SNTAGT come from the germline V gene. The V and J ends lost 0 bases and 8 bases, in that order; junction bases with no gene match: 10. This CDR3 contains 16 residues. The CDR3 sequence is CASSDSGGRGVYEQFF. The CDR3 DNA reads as TGTGCCAGCAGTGACTCGGGCGGGAGAGGGGTTTATGAGCAGTTCTTC.

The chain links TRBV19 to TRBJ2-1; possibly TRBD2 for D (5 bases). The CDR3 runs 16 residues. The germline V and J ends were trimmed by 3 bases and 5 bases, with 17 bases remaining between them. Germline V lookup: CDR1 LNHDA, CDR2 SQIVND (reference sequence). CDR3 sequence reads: CASSIGLMNLDNEQFF. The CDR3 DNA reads TGTGCCAGTAGTATCGGACTGATGAATCTCGACAATGAGCAGTTCTTC.

The chain's CDR3 is CASRVLAQQFF. For the CDR3, the DNA is TGTGCCAGCAGGGTCCTAGCGCAGCAGTTCTTC. The genes are TRBV6-2 or TRBV6-3 and TRBJ2-1, with D possibly being TRBD2 (6 bases). Trimming stripped 6 bases from V and 11 bases from J, with 11 bases between. CDR3 size: 11 residues. Germline V gives CDR1 MNHEY, CDR2 SVGEGT.

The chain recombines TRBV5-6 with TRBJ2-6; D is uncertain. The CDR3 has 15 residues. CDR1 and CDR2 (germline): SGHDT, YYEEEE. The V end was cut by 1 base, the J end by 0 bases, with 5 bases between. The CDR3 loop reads CASSLPFSGANVLTF. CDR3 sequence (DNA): TGTGCCAGCAGCTTGCCTTTCTCTGGGGCCAACGTCCTGACTTTC.

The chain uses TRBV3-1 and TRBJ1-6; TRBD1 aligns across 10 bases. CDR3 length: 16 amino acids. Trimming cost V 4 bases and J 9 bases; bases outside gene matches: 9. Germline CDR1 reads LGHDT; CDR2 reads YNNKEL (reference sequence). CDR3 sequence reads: CASSPKTGQGISPLHF. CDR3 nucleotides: TGTGCCAGCAGCCCGAAAACGGGACAGGGGATTTCACCCCTCCACTTT.

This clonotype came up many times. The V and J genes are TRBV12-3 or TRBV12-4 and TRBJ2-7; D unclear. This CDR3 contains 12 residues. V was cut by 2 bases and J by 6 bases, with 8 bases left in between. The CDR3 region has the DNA TGTGCCAGCAGTTTAAACGGAATCGAGCAGTACTTC. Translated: CASSLNGIEQYF.

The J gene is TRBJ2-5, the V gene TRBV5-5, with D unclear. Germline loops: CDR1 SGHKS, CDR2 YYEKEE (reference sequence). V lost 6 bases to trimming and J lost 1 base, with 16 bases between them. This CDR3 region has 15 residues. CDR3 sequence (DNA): TGTGCCAGCACCGTCGAAGGATCACCCCAAGAGACCCAGTACTTC. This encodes CASTVEGSPQETQYF.

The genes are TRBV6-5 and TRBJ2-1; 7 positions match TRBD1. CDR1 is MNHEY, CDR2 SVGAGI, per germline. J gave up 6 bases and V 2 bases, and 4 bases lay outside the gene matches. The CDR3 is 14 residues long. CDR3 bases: TGTGCCAGCAGTTACGTGGGGGACAGCAATGAGCAGTTCTTC. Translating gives CASSYVGDSNEQFF.